The 29 T cell receptor beta chains below were found in one sample sequenced in a study of blood T cell repertoires in COVID-19. The data were produced by immunoSEQ multiplex PCR, yet TCRdb's version contains in-frame clones alone and is incomplete. This table holds fewer than 200,000 clones, approximately 90% found once. Sequencing was done on a sample of PBMCs or T cells enriched from blood (not recorded which). The receptors originated from a woman aged 40 to 49 in a cohort exposed to, infected with or recovered from COVID-19 (not recorded which).

The chain couples TRBV3-1 (or the pseudogene TRBV3-2) to TRBJ1-3; 7 bases fit TRBD1. J was trimmed by 4 bases and V by 3 bases; bases with no gene match: 12. The CDR3 is 17 amino acids. Per germline, CDR1 LGHDT and CDR2 YNNKEL (reference sequence). The CDR3 reads CASSQVHPGGPGNTIYF. The CDR3 DNA is TGTGCCAGCAGCCAGGTTCACCCAGGGGGACCCGGAAACACCATATATTTT.

This chain uses TRBV19 with TRBJ1-2, with D tentatively TRBD1 (6 bases). From germline, CDR1 is LNHDA and CDR2 SQIVND (reference sequence). The CDR3 has 15 residues. Trimming took off 5 bases at V and 3 bases at J, with 16 bases between the two ends. The CDR3, as DNA: TGTGCCAGTAGTGTCGACCGGACAGCGTACTATGGCTACACCTTC. Translation gives CASSVDRTAYYGYTF.

The J gene is TRBJ2-2, the V gene TRBV6-5; tentatively, D is TRBD1 (6 bases). CDR1 is MNHEY, CDR2 SVGAGI, per germline. Deletions cut 9 bases from V and 3 bases from J, with 14 bases between. The CDR3 loop spans 14 amino acids. CDR3 sequence (DNA): TGTGCCAGTGCCTGGGGGCGCGACACCGGGGAGCTGTTTTTT. Translation: CASAWGRDTGELFF.

V usage is TRBV11-2 and J usage is TRBJ2-3; 8 bases line up with TRBD2. The trim removed 1 base at V and 2 bases at J, leaving 2 bases unmatched. The CDR3 is made up of 15 amino acids. Germline values: CDR1 SGHAT, CDR2 FQNNGV. The CDR3 bases are TGTGCCAGCAGCTTAGGCGGGAGGACCACAGATACGCAGTATTTT. Translated, it gives CASSLGGRTTDTQYF.

This clone was observed a single time. V and J are TRBV4-2 and TRBJ2-1; the D is unclear. The CDR3 covers 15 residues. The germline V and J ends were trimmed by 2 bases and 4 bases, with 12 bases remaining between them. Germline CDR1 and CDR2: LGHNA and YNFKEQ. This CDR3 is CASSQRPDTYNEQFF. The CDR3 region has the DNA TGTGCCAGCAGCCAACGACCCGACACATACAATGAGCAGTTCTTC.

V gene TRBV4-1 combines with J gene TRBJ1-1; 7 nucleotides line up with TRBD1. Per the germline V gene, CDR1 is MGHRA and CDR2 is YSYEKL. The trim removed 0 bases at V and 1 base at J, leaving 5 bases unmatched. The CDR3 consists of 16 residues. The CDR3 loop reads CASSQEANRGNTEAFF. The CDR3 nucleotides are TGCGCCAGCAGCCAAGAAGCAAACAGGGGGAACACTGAAGCTTTCTTT.

This clone showed up just a few times. The chain couples TRBV11-3 to TRBJ2-1; 10 positions agree with TRBD2. CDR1 is SGHNT and CDR2 is YENEEA in the germline V gene. The CDR3 extends over 15 amino acids. V was clipped by 4 bases and J by 6 bases; unmatched bases: 6. The CDR3 is CASSSLAGAVNEQFF. The CDR3 nucleotides read TGTGCCAGCAGCTCCCTAGCGGGAGCCGTCAATGAGCAGTTCTTC.

The chain combines TRBV5-4 with TRBJ1-1; D is ambiguous. The germline gives CDR1 SGHNT, CDR2 YYREEE (reference sequence). V gave up 4 bases and J gave up 4 bases, with 11 bases separating them. The CDR3 runs 13 residues. The CDR3: CASSRDWGTEAFF. CDR3 in DNA: TGTGCCAGCAGCCGGGATTGGGGCACTGAAGCTTTCTTT.

The chain is built from TRBV10-3 and TRBJ1-1, with TRBD1 as a possible D gene (6 bases). CDR3 size: 12 residues. Germline V lookup: CDR1 ENHRY, CDR2 SYGVKD. V was clipped by 1 base and J by 7 bases, with 7 bases between them. The CDR3 DNA follows: TGTGCCATCAGTGAGTTACAGGGTGAAGCTTTCTTT. Amino acids: CAISELQGEAFF.

The V and J genes are TRBV5-5 and TRBJ2-5; D gene uncertain. Per the germline V gene, CDR1 is SGHKS and CDR2 is YYEKEE (reference sequence). V gave up 2 bases and J gave up 5 bases, with 13 bases separating them. The CDR3 runs 14 residues. In DNA, the CDR3 is TGTGCCAGCAGCTTTAATGGTGAGGCGGAGACCCAGTACTTC. Amino acid sequence: CASSFNGEAETQYF.

The chain links TRBV15 to TRBJ2-3; 10 nucleotides match TRBD2. V dropped 0 bases and J dropped 6; count of bases not matched to a gene: 9. The CDR3 contains 17 residues. Per germline, CDR1 LNHNV and CDR2 YYDKDF (reference sequence). The CDR3 sequence is CATSRDLPAGGPDTQYF. CDR3 nucleotide sequence: TGTGCCACCAGCAGAGATCTTCCAGCGGGGGGGCCGGATACGCAGTATTTT.

V is TRBV7-2 and J is TRBJ1-2, with 12 nucleotides matching TRBD1. Losses at the gene ends were 4 bases for V and 7 bases for J; bases not matched to a gene: 7. The CDR3 sequence is 15 residues long. From germline, CDR1 is SGHTA and CDR2 FQGNSA. CDR3 DNA: TGTGCCAGCAGCTCCCGGGACAGGGGGCGGTCTGGCTACACCTTC. This encodes CASSSRDRGRSGYTF.

This chain links TRBV7-6 with TRBJ2-1; 8 bases map to TRBD2. This CDR3 is built from 18 residues. Losses at the gene ends were 0 bases for V and 2 bases for J; bases not matched to a gene: 9. The germline V gene encodes CDR1 SGHVS and CDR2 FNYEAQ. The CDR3 protein is CASSLAGGELAAYNEQFF. The CDR3 nucleotides read TGTGCCAGCAGCTTAGCGGGGGGAGAACTAGCGGCCTACAATGAGCAGTTCTTC.

V usage is TRBV9 and J usage is TRBJ1-3, with TRBD1 matching over 8 bases. Per the germline V gene, CDR1 is SGDLS and CDR2 is YYNGEE. The CDR3 consists of 16 residues. V lost 3 bases to trimming and J lost 0 bases; unmatched junction nucleotides: 5. CDR3 DNA sequence: TGTGCCAGCAGCGAGAGGGACAGGAGCTCTGGAAACACCATATATTTT. Its translation: CASSERDRSSGNTIYF.

The chain combines TRBV4-1 with TRBJ1-1; a weak D match, TRBD1 (5 bases). The germline V gene has CDR1 MGHRA and CDR2 YSYEKL. V gave up 4 bases and J gave up 1 base, with 13 bases separating them. This CDR3 region has 15 residues. The CDR3 spells CASSPSRGANTEAFF. DNA of the CDR3: TGCGCCAGCAGCCCCTCGCGGGGCGCGAACACTGAAGCTTTCTTT.

The chain is built from TRBV6-4 and TRBJ1-5, with TRBD1 as a possible D gene (6 bases). Trimming shortened V by 5 bases and J by 4 bases, and 9 bases separated the two germline ends. Germline CDR1 is MRHNA and CDR2 is SNTAGT. The length of the CDR3 is 13 residues. The CDR3 region has the DNA TGTGCCAGCAGTCTTGACAGGAATCAGCCCCAGCATTTT. This codes for CASSLDRNQPQHF.

The chain combines TRBV18 with TRBJ2-1, with D uncertain. Germline CDR1 is KGHSH and CDR2 is LQKENI. Trimming pared 4 bases from V and 2 bases from J, leaving 12 bases between. The CDR3 contains 15 residues. CDR3 nucleotide sequence: TGTGCCAGCTCACTTACAGACCCAGCCTACAATGAGCAGTTCTTC. As protein: CASSLTDPAYNEQFF.

The sample holds a few counts of this clone. This chain uses TRBV15 with TRBJ2-1, with 8 bases matching TRBD1. The CDR3 is 16 residues long. The germline gives CDR1 LNHNV, CDR2 YYDKDF (reference sequence). Germline trimming cut 2 bases from V and 0 bases from J; bases unmatched to any gene: 3. This chain's CDR3 is CATSRNTGGSYNEQFF. For the CDR3, the DNA is TGTGCCACCAGCAGAAATACAGGGGGCTCCTACAATGAGCAGTTCTTC. The variable domain in full, with the rest retrieved from reference TRBV15 and TRBJ2-1, is DAMVIQNPRYQVTQFGKPVTLSCSQTLNHNVMYWYQQKSSQAPKLLFHYYDKDFNNEADTPDNFQSRRPNTSFCFLDIRSPGLGDTAMYLCATSRNTGGSYNEQFFGPGTRLTVL.

V is TRBV5-1 and J is TRBJ2-1; D gene uncertain. From germline, CDR1 is SGHRS and CDR2 YFSETQ. The V and J ends lost 0 bases and 6 bases respectively, with 10 bases between them. This CDR3 comprises 14 residues. CDR3: CASSLGIASNEQFF. The CDR3 region has the DNA TGCGCCAGCAGCTTGGGGATTGCTAGCAATGAGCAGTTCTTC.

This chain uses TRBV7-2 with TRBJ2-2; the D gene is possibly TRBD2 (6 bases). Germline CDR1 and CDR2: SGHTA and FQGNSA. V gave up 1 base and J gave up 0 bases, with 18 bases separating them. This CDR3 comprises 19 residues. In DNA, the CDR3 is TGTGCCAGCAGCTTAGTGGGGCCTAGCGTGGCCGCGAACACCGGGGAGCTGTTTTTT. Amino acids: CASSLVGPSVAANTGELFF.

The chain is built from TRBV15 and TRBJ2-7; possible D gene TRBD2, 5 bases. The ends were cut back, 6 bases at V and 0 bases at J, with 12 bases in the middle. The V gene's germline CDR1 is LNHNV and CDR2 YYDKDF (reference sequence). The CDR3 length is 14 residues. This CDR3 is CATSTRPSSYEQYF. The CDR3 DNA follows: TGTGCCACCAGTACTAGGCCGAGCTCCTACGAGCAGTACTTC.

This rearrangement joins TRBV5-4 to TRBJ2-5; 8 nucleotides align to TRBD2. CDR3 length: 15 amino acids. V lost 4 bases and J lost 5; bases outside the gene matches: 10. Per the germline V gene, CDR1 is SGHNT and CDR2 is YYREEE (reference sequence). The CDR3: CASSRAGAGVETQYF. In DNA form, the CDR3 reads TGTGCCAGCAGCCGAGCGGGAGCGGGTGTGGAGACCCAGTACTTC.

The chain employs TRBV27 and TRBJ1-6, with TRBD1 as a possible D gene (6 bases). V was trimmed by 6 bases and J by 8 bases, leaving 11 bases between them. Germline-derived CDR1 and CDR2 are MNHEY and SMNVEV (reference sequence). The length of the CDR3 is 13 residues. The CDR3 DNA reads TGTGCCAGCAGCTACAGGGACGATTCACCCCTCCACTTT. Translating gives CASSYRDDSPLHF.

The chain recombines TRBV6-5 with TRBJ1-4, with D possibly being TRBD1 (5 bases). V was shortened by 2 bases and J by 7 bases, with 11 bases between the two germline ends. The CDR3 is 14 residues long. Germline assignment: CDR1 MNHEY and CDR2 SVGAGI. The CDR3 loop is CASSYRGSTEKLFF. The CDR3 DNA is TGTGCCAGCAGTTACAGGGGATCAACTGAAAAACTGTTTTTT.

This clone was detected only a few times. The genes are TRBV10-1 and TRBJ2-1; 8 bases are shared with TRBD2. Unmatched junction bases numbered 5, after V lost 7 bases and J lost 6 bases. CDR1 is WNHNN, CDR2 SYGVQD, per germline (reference sequence). CDR3 length: 13 amino acids. Here the CDR3 reads CASTGTRGNEQFF. In DNA, the CDR3 is TGCGCCAGCACTGGGACTAGAGGCAATGAGCAGTTCTTC.

V is TRBV6-1 and J is TRBJ2-5; 9 nucleotides match TRBD1. Germline V CDR1 and CDR2: MNHNS, SASEGT. V dropped 4 bases and J dropped 1; count of bases not matched to a gene: 7. CDR3 length: 16 residues. CDR3 nucleotide sequence: TGTGCCAGCAGTGGTTGGGACAGGGTGAGCCAAGAGACCCAGTACTTC. Encoded protein: CASSGWDRVSQETQYF.

This chain connects TRBV3-1 (or the pseudogene TRBV3-2) to TRBJ2-5; 8 bases are a match to TRBD2. V lost 0 bases, J lost 5 bases, and 17 bases stayed unmatched. CDR1 is LGHDT and CDR2 is YNNKEL in the germline V gene (reference sequence). CDR3 length equals 19 residues. The CDR3 here is CASSQEGTRKRLSSETQYF. DNA for the CDR3: TGTGCCAGCAGCCAAGAGGGGACTAGAAAAAGGTTGAGTTCGGAGACCCAGTACTTC.

This clone came up once. The CDR3, as DNA: TGTGCCAGCAGTTACTCTAGAAGCCTCTACGAGCAGTACTTC. Protein sequence: CASSYSRSLYEQYF. The genes are TRBV6-5 and TRBJ2-7; the D is unclear. Trimming pared 0 bases from V and 3 bases from J, leaving 9 bases between. The CDR3 length is 14 residues. Germline V CDR1 and CDR2: MNHEY, SVGAGI.

This chain joins TRBV11-3 and TRBJ2-1; D might be TRBD2 (5 bases). Germline CDR1 reads SGHNT; CDR2 reads YENEEA. There are 14 residues in the CDR3. V shed 5 bases and J shed 2 bases, with 10 bases lying between them. The CDR3, as DNA: TGTGCCAGCAGCCCTGAGGGCGCCTACAATGAGCAGTTCTTC. As protein: CASSPEGAYNEQFF.